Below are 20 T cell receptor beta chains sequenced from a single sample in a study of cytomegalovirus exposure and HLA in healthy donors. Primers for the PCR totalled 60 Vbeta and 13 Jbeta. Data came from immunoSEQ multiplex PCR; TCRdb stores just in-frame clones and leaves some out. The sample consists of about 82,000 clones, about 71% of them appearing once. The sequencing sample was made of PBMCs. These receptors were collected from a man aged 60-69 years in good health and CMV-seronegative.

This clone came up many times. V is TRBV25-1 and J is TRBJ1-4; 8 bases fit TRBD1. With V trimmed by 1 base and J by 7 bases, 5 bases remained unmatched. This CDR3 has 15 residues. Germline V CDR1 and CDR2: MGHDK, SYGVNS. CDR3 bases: TGTGCCAGCAGTGAATGGAACAGGGGGAGTGAAAAACTGTTTTTT. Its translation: CASSEWNRGSEKLFF.

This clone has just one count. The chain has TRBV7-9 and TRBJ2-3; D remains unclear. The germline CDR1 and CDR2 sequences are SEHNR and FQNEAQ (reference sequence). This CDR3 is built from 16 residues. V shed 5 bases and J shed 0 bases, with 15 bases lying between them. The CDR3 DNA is TGTGCCAGCAGCCGTATGACTGAAACTAGCACAGATACGCAGTATTTT. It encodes CASSRMTETSTDTQYF.

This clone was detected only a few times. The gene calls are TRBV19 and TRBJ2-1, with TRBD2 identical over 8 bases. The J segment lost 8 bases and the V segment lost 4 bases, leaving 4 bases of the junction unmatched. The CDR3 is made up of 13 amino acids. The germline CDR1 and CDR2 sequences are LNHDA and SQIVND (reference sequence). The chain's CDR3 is CASSSGRRDEQFF. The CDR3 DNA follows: TGTGCCAGTAGTAGCGGGAGGAGGGATGAGCAGTTCTTC.

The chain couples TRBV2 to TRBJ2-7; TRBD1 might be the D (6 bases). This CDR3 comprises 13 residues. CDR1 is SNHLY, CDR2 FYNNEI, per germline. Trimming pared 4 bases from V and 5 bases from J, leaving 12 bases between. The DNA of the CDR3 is TGTGCCAGCAGTGCCACAGGGATGAACGAGCAGTACTTC. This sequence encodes CASSATGMNEQYF.

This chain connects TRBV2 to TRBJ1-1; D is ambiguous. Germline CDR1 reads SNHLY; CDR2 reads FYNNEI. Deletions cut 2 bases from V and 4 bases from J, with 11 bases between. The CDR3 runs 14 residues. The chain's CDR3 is CASSEPTAGTEAFF. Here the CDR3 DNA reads TGTGCCAGCAGTGAACCAACAGCGGGCACTGAAGCTTTCTTT.

CDR3 amino acids: CASSLAGQGLGNTIYF. The CDR3 region has the DNA TGTGCCAGCAGCTTAGCGGGACAGGGGTTGGGAAACACCATATATTTT. The chain uses TRBV11-2 and TRBJ1-3; 10 bases fit TRBD1. Germline CDR1 SGHAT, CDR2 FQNNGV. J gave up 4 bases and V 1 base, and 4 bases lay outside the gene matches. The CDR3 is made up of 16 amino acids. Based on the CDR3 plus reference TRBV11-2 and TRBJ1-3, the full variable domain is EAGVAQSPRYKIIEKRQSVAFWCNPISGHATLYWYQQILGQGPKLLIQFQNNGVVDDSQLPKDRFSAERLKGVDSTLKIQPAKLEDSAVYLCASSLAGQGLGNTIYFGEGSWLTVV.

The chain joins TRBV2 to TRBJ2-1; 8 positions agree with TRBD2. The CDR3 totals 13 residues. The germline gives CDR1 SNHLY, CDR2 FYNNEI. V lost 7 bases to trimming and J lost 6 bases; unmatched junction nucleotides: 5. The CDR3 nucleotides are TGTGCCAGCACGTCGGGGACTAGCAATGAGCAGTTCTTC. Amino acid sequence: CASTSGTSNEQFF.

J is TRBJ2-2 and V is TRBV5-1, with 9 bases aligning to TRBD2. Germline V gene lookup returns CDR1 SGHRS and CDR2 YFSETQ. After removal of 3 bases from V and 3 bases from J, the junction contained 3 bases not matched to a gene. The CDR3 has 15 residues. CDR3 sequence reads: CASSWSSGDTGELFF. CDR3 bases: TGCGCCAGCAGCTGGTCTAGCGGGGACACCGGGGAGCTGTTTTTT. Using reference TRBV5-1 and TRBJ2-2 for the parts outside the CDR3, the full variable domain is KAGVTQTPRYLIKTRGQQVTLSCSPISGHRSVSWYQQTPGQGLQFLFEYFSETQRNKGNFPGRFSGRQFSNSRSEMNVSTLELGDSALYLCASSWSSGDTGELFFGEGSRLTVL.

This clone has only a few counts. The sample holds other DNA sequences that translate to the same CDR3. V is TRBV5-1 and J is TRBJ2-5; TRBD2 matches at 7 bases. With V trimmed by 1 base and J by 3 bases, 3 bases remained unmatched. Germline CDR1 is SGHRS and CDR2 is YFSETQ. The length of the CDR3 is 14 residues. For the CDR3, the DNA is TGCGCCAGCAGCTTGCTCGCGGGGGAAGAGACCCAGTACTTC. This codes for CASSLLAGEETQYF.

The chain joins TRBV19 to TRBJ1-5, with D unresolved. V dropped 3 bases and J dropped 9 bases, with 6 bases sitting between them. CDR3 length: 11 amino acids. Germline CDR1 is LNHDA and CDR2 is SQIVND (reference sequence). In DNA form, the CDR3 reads TGTGCCAGTAGTATTTCTTTGCCCCAGCATTTT. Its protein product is CASSISLPQHF.

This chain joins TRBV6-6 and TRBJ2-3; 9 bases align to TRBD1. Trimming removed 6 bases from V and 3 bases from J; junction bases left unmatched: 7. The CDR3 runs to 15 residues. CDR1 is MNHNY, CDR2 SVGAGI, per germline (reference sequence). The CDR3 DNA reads TGTGCCAGCAGAGAGAGACAGGGGGGGACAGATACGCAGTATTTT. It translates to CASRERQGGTDTQYF.

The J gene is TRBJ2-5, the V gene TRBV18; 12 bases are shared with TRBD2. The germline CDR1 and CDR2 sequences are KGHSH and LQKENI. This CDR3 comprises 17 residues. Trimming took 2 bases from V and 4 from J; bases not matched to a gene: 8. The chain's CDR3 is CASSPSTSGGLGETQYF. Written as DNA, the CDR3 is TGTGCCAGCTCACCATCGACTAGCGGGGGCCTTGGAGAGACCCAGTACTTC.

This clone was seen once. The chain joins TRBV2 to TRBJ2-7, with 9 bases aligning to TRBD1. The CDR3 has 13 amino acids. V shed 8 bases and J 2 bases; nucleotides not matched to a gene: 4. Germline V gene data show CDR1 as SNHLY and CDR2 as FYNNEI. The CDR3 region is CASSGQGTYEQYF. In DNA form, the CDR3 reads TGTGCCAGCTCTGGACAGGGGACCTACGAGCAGTACTTC.

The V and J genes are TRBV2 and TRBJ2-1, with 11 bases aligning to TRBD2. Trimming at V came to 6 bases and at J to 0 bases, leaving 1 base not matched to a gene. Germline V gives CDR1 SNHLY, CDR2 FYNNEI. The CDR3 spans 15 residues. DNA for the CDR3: TGTGCCAGCAGAGGGACTAGCGGCTCCTACAATGAGCAGTTCTTC. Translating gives CASRGTSGSYNEQFF.

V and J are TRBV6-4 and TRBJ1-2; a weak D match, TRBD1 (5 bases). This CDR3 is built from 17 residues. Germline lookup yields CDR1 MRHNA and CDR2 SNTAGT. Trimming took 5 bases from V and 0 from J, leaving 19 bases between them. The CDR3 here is CASSPFFDLGANYGYTF. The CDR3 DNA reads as TGTGCCAGCAGTCCGTTCTTCGATTTAGGGGCTAACTATGGCTACACCTTC.

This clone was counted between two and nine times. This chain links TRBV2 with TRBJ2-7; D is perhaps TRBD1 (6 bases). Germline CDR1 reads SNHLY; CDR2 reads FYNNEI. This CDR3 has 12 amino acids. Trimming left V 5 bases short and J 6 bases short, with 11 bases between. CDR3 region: CASSRVGGEQYF. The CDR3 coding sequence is TGTGCCAGCAGTCGAGTAGGGGGCGAGCAGTACTTC.

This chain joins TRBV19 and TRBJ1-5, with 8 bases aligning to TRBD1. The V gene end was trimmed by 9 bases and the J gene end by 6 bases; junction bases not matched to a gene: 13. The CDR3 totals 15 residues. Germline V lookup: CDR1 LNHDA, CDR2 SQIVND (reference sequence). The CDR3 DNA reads TGTGCCAGCACCGCGGGACAGGAACGGGCTCAGCCCCAGCATTTT. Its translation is CASTAGQERAQPQHF.

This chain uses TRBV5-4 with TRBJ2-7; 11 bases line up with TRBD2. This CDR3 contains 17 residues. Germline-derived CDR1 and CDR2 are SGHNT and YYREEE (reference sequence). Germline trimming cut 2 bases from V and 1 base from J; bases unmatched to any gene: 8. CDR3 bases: TGTGCCAGCAGCTTTAATCTAGCGGGAGGTGCTTCCTACGAGCAGTACTTC. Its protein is CASSFNLAGGASYEQYF.

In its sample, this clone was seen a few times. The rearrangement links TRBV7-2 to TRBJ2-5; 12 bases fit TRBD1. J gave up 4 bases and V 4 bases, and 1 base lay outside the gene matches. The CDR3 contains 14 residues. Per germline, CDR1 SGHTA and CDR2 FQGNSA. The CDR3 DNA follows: TGTGCCAGCAGCTGGGACAGGGGGCGAGAGACCCAGTACTTC. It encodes CASSWDRGRETQYF. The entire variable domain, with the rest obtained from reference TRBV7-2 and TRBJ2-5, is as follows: GAGVSQSPSNKVTEKGKDVELRCDPISGHTALYWYRQSLGQGLEFLIYFQGNSAPDKSGLPSDRFSAERTGGSVSTLTIQRTQQEDSAVYLCASSWDRGRETQYFGPGTRLLVL.

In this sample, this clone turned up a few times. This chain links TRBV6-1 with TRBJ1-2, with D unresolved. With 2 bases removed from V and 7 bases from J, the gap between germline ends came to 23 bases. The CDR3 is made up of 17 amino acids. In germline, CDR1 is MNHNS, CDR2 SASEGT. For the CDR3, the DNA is TGTGCCAGCAGTGAACCTGGGAAATCAGGCGGGTTGGGTGGCTACACCTTC. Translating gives CASSEPGKSGGLGGYTF.